This passage covers 19 T cell receptor beta chains from one sample sequenced in a study of PD-1 blockade in classical Hodgkin lymphoma (dated by TCRdb to the early 2020s). The library was made by the immunoSEQ multiplex PCR assay. TCRdb took over this immuneACCESS table, retaining in-frame rearrangements with V and J assigned. Such tables are incomplete; in checked studies, under half of the missing clones stem from an unresolved V gene, and the remainder is unexplained. The sample profile shows 30,000 to 45,000 clones; over 80% of them were found once. The ten top clones hold approximately 8.8% of the sample. The time point label on this specimen signifies: cycle 1 day 1 (C1D1), immediately before nivolumab initiation. Relapse after autologous stem cell transplantation had occurred in all trial patients, and cohorts A, B and C were distinguished by prior brentuximab vedotin exposure. The specimen was peripheral blood mononuclear cells (PBMCs), collected at baseline. All receptors derive from a human donor with classical Hodgkin lymphoma.

The rearrangement uses TRBV6-5 and TRBJ1-4, with 8 bases aligning to TRBD1. CDR1 and CDR2 from the germline V gene are MNHEY and SVGAGI. CDR3 size: 15 residues. V dropped 4 bases and J dropped 5; count of bases not matched to a gene: 6. CDR3 residues: CASSSRTGMNEKLFF. CDR3 in DNA: TGTGCCAGCAGTTCCAGGACAGGGATGAATGAAAAACTGTTTTTT.

The chain's CDR3 is CASSYPTSDTQYF. The CDR3, as DNA: TGTGCCAGCAGTTACCCGACATCAGATACGCAGTATTTT. This rearrangement joins TRBV6-6 to TRBJ2-3; the D is unclear. The CDR3 is 13 residues long. Germline V gene data show CDR1 as MNHNY and CDR2 as SVGAGI (reference sequence). The V end lost 2 bases, the J end lost 4 bases, and 7 bases lay between the germline ends.

The genes are TRBV27 and TRBJ2-7, with D perhaps matching TRBD1 (5 bases). The CDR3 is made up of 13 amino acids. Trimming left V 3 bases short and J 2 bases short, with 8 bases between. From germline, CDR1 is MNHEY and CDR2 SMNVEV (reference sequence). The CDR3 nucleotides are TGTGCCAGCAGTTTCGGCAGGGCCTACGAGCAGTACTTC. It yields the protein CASSFGRAYEQYF.

This chain connects TRBV9 to TRBJ2-7; 8 positions agree with TRBD2. The V segment lost 4 bases and the J segment 3 bases; nucleotides outside the gene matches: 9. Germline V gives CDR1 SGDLS, CDR2 YYNGEE. The CDR3 totals 15 residues. The CDR3 reads CASSPQVAGLYEQYF. CDR3 bases: TGTGCCAGCAGCCCCCAGGTAGCGGGGCTCTACGAGCAGTACTTC.

The V call is TRBV9, the J call TRBJ1-6; the D is unclear. The CDR3 covers 13 residues. Germline V gene lookup returns CDR1 SGDLS and CDR2 YYNGEE. V lost 0 bases to trimming and J lost 7 bases, with 5 bases between them. The CDR3 nucleotides read TGTGCCAGCAGCGTAGCCGCAAATTCACCCCTCCACTTT. It is translated as CASSVAANSPLHF.

This clone was observed a handful of times. Sequence at one end of the junction differs from germline and may be a read error. The sample contains more than one DNA sequence encoding this CDR3. V and J are TRBV5-1 and TRBJ2-1; D might be TRBD1 (6 bases). Germline V gene sequence: CDR1 SGHRS, CDR2 YFSETQ. The CDR3 sequence is 15 residues long. The CDR3 bases are TGTGCCAGCAGCTTAGGGGGAATCTCCTACAATGAGCAGTTCTTC. It is translated as CASSLGGISYNEQFF. The full variable domain, with the rest looked up from reference TRBV5-1 and TRBJ2-1, is KAGVTQTPRYLIKTRGQQVTLSCSPISGHRSVSWYQQTPGQGLQFLFEYFSETQRNKGNFPGRFSGRQFSNSRSEMNVSTLELGDSALYLCASSLGGISYNEQFFGPGTRLTVL.

The rearrangement links TRBV27 to TRBJ2-7, with D possibly TRBD1 on 5 matching bases. This CDR3 comprises 14 residues. Trimming pared 5 bases from V and 3 bases from J, leaving 14 bases between. Germline V gives CDR1 MNHEY, CDR2 SMNVEV (reference sequence). This CDR3 is CASSRMGLGYEQYF. The CDR3 DNA follows: TGTGCCAGCAGTCGGATGGGGCTAGGCTACGAGCAGTACTTC.

The chain joins TRBV7-2 to TRBJ1-2, with D unclear. Trimming took off 1 base at V and 4 bases at J, with 10 bases between the two ends. CDR1 is SGHTA and CDR2 is FQGNSA in the germline V gene. This CDR3 has 14 residues. CDR3 protein: CASSLDPAIYGYTF. The CDR3 nucleotides are TGTGCCAGCAGCTTAGACCCAGCAATCTATGGCTACACCTTC.

This rearrangement joins TRBV30 to TRBJ2-3; D is undetermined. V dropped 2 bases and J dropped 6 bases, with 12 bases sitting between them. CDR1 is GTSNPN, CDR2 SVGIG, per germline (reference sequence). CDR3 length: 13 residues. The CDR3 DNA reads TGTGCCTGGAGTCGCCGACAATCGGATACGCAGTATTTT. It translates to CAWSRRQSDTQYF. Full variable domain (missing parts from reference TRBV30 and TRBJ2-3): SQTIHQWPATLVQPVGSPLSLECTVEGTSNPNLYWYRQAAGRGLQLLFYSVGIGQISSEVPQNLSASRPQDRQFILSSKKLLLSDSGFYLCAWSRRQSDTQYFGPGTRLTVL.

The chain uses TRBV7-7 and TRBJ2-1; no definite D call. The CDR3 runs to 13 residues. Trimming cost V 1 base and J 6 bases, with 7 bases left between them. Germline CDR1 and CDR2: SSHAT and FNYEAQ (reference sequence). The CDR3 DNA sequence: TGTGCCAGCAGCTTAGTGGGTTTCAATGAGCAGTTCTTC. Residues: CASSLVGFNEQFF.

This clone appeared a single time. The chain carries TRBV28 and TRBJ1-1; tentative D call: TRBD1 (6 bases). The germline V and J ends were trimmed by 6 bases and 6 bases, with 11 bases remaining between them. Germline assignment: CDR1 MDHEN and CDR2 SYDVKM. The CDR3 covers 12 residues. CDR3 nucleotides: TGTGCCAGCAGCCTTAGACAGGCTGAAGCTTTCTTT. Protein: CASSLRQAEAFF.

The chain employs TRBV6-5 and TRBJ2-5; a weak D match, TRBD1 (6 bases). CDR1 and CDR2 (germline): MNHEY, SVGAGI. With 6 bases removed from V and 1 base from J, the gap between germline ends came to 12 bases. The CDR3 is 14 residues long. DNA for the CDR3: TGTGCCAGCAGCAGAACAGGGATCCAAGAGACCCAGTACTTC. Translation gives CASSRTGIQETQYF.

The chain is built from TRBV7-6 and TRBJ2-3, with TRBD2 matching 9 bases. Losses at the gene ends were 3 bases for V and 5 bases for J; bases not matched to a gene: 12. The CDR3 runs to 17 residues. CDR1 SGHVS and CDR2 FNYEAQ come from the germline V gene. The CDR3 DNA sequence: TGTGCCAGCAGCTTCCGATTAGCGGGGGTAGCGGGAGATACGCAGTATTTT. Translating it yields CASSFRLAGVAGDTQYF.

This clone came up once. This chain links TRBV6-5 with TRBJ2-7; TRBD1 is a possible D gene (6 bases). V gave up 6 bases and J gave up 0 bases, with 15 bases separating them. The CDR3 extends over 15 amino acids. Germline V CDR1 and CDR2: MNHEY, SVGAGI. For the CDR3, the DNA is TGTGCCAGCAGACCCCGCAGGGGTTTCTCCTACGAGCAGTACTTC. The encoded protein is CASRPRRGFSYEQYF.

The rearrangement uses TRBV7-9 and TRBJ1-1; 7 bases are a match to TRBD1. The CDR3 covers 14 residues. With 6 bases clipped from V and 4 bases from J, the junction kept 8 bases outside the gene matches. Germline V gene lookup returns CDR1 SEHNR and CDR2 FQNEAQ (reference sequence). The CDR3 region is CASRRNRGGTEAFF. The CDR3 coding sequence is TGTGCCAGCAGGAGGAACAGGGGCGGCACTGAAGCTTTCTTT.

The chain combines TRBV10-3 with TRBJ2-7, with 10 bases matching TRBD1. Germline-derived CDR1 and CDR2 are ENHRY and SYGVKD. V shed 0 bases, J shed 2 bases, and the junction held 7 bases outside the gene matches. There are 17 residues in the CDR3. CDR3 in amino acids: CAISESVPTGGPYEQYF. In DNA, the CDR3 is TGTGCCATCAGTGAGTCGGTTCCGACAGGGGGCCCCTACGAGCAGTACTTC.

The chain combines TRBV5-5 with TRBJ2-7; 8 nucleotides align to TRBD1. Germline CDR1 reads SGHKS; CDR2 reads YYEKEE (reference sequence). J lost 0 bases, V lost 2 bases, and 1 base had no gene match. The CDR3 is 14 residues long. The CDR3 loop is CASSFGQGSYEQYF. Here the CDR3 DNA reads TGTGCCAGCAGCTTCGGACAGGGCTCCTACGAGCAGTACTTC. Combining the CDR3 with reference TRBV5-5 and TRBJ2-7 gives the whole variable domain DAGVTQSPTHLIKTRGQQVTLRCSPISGHKSVSWYQQVLGQGPQFIFQYYEKEERGRGNFPDRFSARQFPNYSSELNVNALLLGDSALYLCASSFGQGSYEQYFGPGTRLTVT.

J is TRBJ2-6 and V is TRBV15; a weak D match, TRBD2 (5 bases). This CDR3 contains 14 residues. The germline CDR1 and CDR2 sequences are LNHNV and YYDKDF (reference sequence). V lost 5 bases and J 0 bases, leaving 5 bases between the germline ends. CDR3 DNA sequence: TGTGCCACCAGCGACTACTCTGGGGCCAACGTCCTGACTTTC. Translation: CATSDYSGANVLTF.

J is TRBJ1-1 and V is TRBV11-2; TRBD1 is a possible D gene (5 bases). This CDR3 has 13 residues. The germline V gene encodes CDR1 SGHAT and CDR2 FQNNGV. The V gene lost 4 bases and the J gene lost 7 bases, with 13 bases spanning the gap. CDR3 region: CASSSPYGGEAFF. CDR3 DNA sequence: TGTGCCAGCAGCTCGCCCTACGGGGGTGAAGCTTTCTTT.